What follows are 2 T cell receptor beta chains derived from one specimen sequenced in a study of blood T cell repertoires in COVID-19. Clones were read by immunoSEQ multiplex PCR, and TCRdb kept only the in-frame ones, dropping some. The table records roughly 250,000 clones, approximately 79% of them present only once. The sequencing input was peripheral blood. These receptors came from a woman older than 75 with active or convalescent COVID-19.

The chain has TRBV5-1 and TRBJ2-7; 10 nucleotides align to TRBD2. The germline gives CDR1 SGHRS, CDR2 YFSETQ. The CDR3 has 17 amino acids. V was pared by 6 bases and J by 5 bases, with 17 bases of the junction left unmatched. CDR3 amino acids: CASIVGLAGAVSHEQYF. The CDR3 coding sequence is TGCGCCAGCATAGTAGGTCTAGCGGGAGCGGTTTCCCACGAGCAGTACTTC.

A remark on this clone: The same CDR3 also results from other DNA sequences found in this sample. The chain has TRBV7-2 and TRBJ1-2; a possible D gene is TRBD1 (6 bases). This CDR3 is 13 amino acids long. V was shortened by 6 bases and J by 2 bases, with 10 bases between the two germline ends. The germline V gene has CDR1 SGHTA and CDR2 FQGNSA. The CDR3, as DNA: TGTGCCAGCAGTTCAGGACAGAACTATGGCTACACCTTC. Residues: CASSSGQNYGYTF.